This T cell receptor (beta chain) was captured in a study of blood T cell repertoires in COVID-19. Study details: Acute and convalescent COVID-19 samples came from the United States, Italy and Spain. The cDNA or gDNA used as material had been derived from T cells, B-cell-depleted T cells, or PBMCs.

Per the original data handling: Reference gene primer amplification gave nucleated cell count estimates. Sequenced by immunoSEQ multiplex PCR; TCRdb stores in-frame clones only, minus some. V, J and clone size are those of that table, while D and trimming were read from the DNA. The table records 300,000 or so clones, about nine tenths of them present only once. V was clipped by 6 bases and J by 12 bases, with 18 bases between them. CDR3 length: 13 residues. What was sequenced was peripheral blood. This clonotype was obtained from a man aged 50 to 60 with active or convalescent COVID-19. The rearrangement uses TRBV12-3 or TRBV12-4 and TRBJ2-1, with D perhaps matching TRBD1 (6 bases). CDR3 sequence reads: CASSPSQGPAQFF. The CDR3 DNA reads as TGTGCCAGCAGCCCCTCACAGGGACCCGCGCAGTTCTTC.